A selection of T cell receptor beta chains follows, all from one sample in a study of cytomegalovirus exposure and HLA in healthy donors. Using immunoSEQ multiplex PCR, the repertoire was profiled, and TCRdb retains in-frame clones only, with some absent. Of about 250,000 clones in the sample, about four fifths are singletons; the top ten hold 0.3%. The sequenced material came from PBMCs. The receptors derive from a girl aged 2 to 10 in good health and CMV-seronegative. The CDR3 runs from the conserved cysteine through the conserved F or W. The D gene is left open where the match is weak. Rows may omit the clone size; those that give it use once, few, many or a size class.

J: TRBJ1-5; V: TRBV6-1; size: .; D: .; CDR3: CASSGHGGGGNQPQHF; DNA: TGTGCCAGCAGTGGCCATGGGGGAGGCGGAAATCAGCCCCAGCATTTT
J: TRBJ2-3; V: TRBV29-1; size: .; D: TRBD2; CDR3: CSVEREGTDTQYF; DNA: TGCAGCGTCGAGCGGGAGGGCACAGATACGCAGTATTTT
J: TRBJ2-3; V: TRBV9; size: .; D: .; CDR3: CASSVGGPTPDTQYF; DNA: TGTGCCAGCAGCGTTGGAGGCCCCACCCCAGATACGCAGTATTTT
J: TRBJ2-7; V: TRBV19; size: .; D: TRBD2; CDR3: CASSTAGGPFNEQYF; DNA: TGTGCCAGTAGTACCGCGGGAGGGCCATTTAACGAGCAGTACTTC
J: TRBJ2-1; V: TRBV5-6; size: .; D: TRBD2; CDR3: CASSWGLAGGYNEQFF; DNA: TGTGCCAGCAGCTGGGGACTAGCGGGGGGTTACAATGAGCAGTTCTTC
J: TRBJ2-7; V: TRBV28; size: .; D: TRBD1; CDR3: CASRGGDRVSEQYF; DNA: TGTGCCAGCAGGGGGGGGGACAGGGTAAGCGAGCAGTACTTC
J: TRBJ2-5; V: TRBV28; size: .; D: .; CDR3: CASSLRGWPILSAQYF; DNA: TGTGCCAGCAGTTTAAGGGGATGGCCCATCTTGTCGGCCCAGTACTTC
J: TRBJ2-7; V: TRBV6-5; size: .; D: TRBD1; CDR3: CASSVGQGEQYF; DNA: TGTGCCAGCAGTGTGGGACAGGGCGAGCAGTACTTC
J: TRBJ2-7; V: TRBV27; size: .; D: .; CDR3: CASSRRGQSSEQYF; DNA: TGTGCCAGCAGTCGGCGGGGACAGAGTAGCGAGCAGTACTTC
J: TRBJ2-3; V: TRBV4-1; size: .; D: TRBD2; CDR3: CASSQAQLAGRVGATQYF; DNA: TGCGCCAGCAGCCAAGCCCAACTAGCGGGAAGGGTAGGGGCTACGCAGTATTTT
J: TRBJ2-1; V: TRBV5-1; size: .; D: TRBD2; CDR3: CASQTSGGAFWPRNYNEQFF; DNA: TGCGCCAGCCAAACTAGCGGGGGGGCCTTTTGGCCCCGGAATTACAATGAGCAGTTCTTC
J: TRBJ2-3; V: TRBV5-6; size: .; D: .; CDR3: CVSSLFPGGSDTQYF; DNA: TGTGTCAGCAGCTTGTTCCCGGGGGGCTCAGATACGCAGTATTTT
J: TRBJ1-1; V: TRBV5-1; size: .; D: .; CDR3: CASSLSQRGTEAFF; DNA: TGCGCCAGCAGCTTGTCCCAACGGGGCACTGAAGCTTTCTTT
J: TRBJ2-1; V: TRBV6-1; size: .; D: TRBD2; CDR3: CASTTGTSGDNEQFF; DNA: TGTGCCAGCACTACCGGGACTAGCGGCGACAATGAGCAGTTCTTC
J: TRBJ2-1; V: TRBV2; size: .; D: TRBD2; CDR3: CASSEASGGAQRYNEQFF; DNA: TGTGCCAGCAGTGAGGCTAGCGGGGGGGCCCAGAGATACAATGAGCAGTTCTTC
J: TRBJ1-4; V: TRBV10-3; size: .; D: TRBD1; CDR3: CAISPRQGTATNEKLFF; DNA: TGTGCCATCAGTCCGAGACAGGGGACTGCAACTAATGAAAAACTGTTTTTT
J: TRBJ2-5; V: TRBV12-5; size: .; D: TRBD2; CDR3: CASGLPLGTSGLGTQYF; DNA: TGTGCTAGTGGTTTGCCACTCGGGACTAGCGGACTGGGGACCCAGTACTTC
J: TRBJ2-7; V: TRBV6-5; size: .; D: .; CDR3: CASSHRTASYEQYF; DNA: TGTGCCAGCAGTCATCGGACAGCCTCCTACGAGCAGTACTTC
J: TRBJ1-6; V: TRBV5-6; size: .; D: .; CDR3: CASSLIVGSGINSPLHF; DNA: TGTGCCAGCAGCTTAATTGTGGGATCAGGGATCAATTCACCCCTCCACTTT
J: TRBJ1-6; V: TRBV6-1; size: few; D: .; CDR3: CASSAQGLNSPLHF; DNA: TGTGCCAGCAGTGCACAGGGTCTCAATTCACCCCTCCACTTT
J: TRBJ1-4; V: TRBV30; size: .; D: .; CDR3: CAWSWDIGEEKLFF; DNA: TGTGCCTGGAGTTGGGACATCGGCGAGGAAAAACTGTTTTTT
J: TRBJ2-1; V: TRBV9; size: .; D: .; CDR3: CASSVEEGSYNEQFF; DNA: TGTGCCAGCAGCGTAGAGGAGGGATCCTACAATGAGCAGTTCTTC